The 11 T cell receptor beta chains reported below all come from one sample, sequenced in a study of PD-L1 blockade in urothelial cancer. Time point defined: pretreatment peripheral blood. Using immunoSEQ multiplex PCR, the repertoire was profiled, and TCRdb retains in-frame clones only, with some absent. The sample holds some 52,000 clones, approximately 72% seen once. The starting material was PBMCs, obtained around atezolizumab (anti-PD-L1) treatment. The receptors originated from a man in his 70s with urothelial cancer.

The chain joins TRBV29-1 to TRBJ2-3; weak D call: TRBD1 (6 bases). V gave up 7 bases and J gave up 3 bases, with 14 bases separating them. The CDR3 is made up of 13 amino acids. CDR1 and CDR2 from the germline V gene are SQVTM and ANQGSEA. Written as DNA, the CDR3 is TGCAGCGGTACACAGGGTGGGACAGATACGCAGTATTTT. It is translated as CSGTQGGTDTQYF.

The genes are TRBV5-1 and TRBJ2-1; D is perhaps TRBD1 (6 bases). CDR3 length equals 14 residues. The germline V and J ends were trimmed by 1 base and 7 bases, with 12 bases remaining between them. CDR1 and CDR2 (germline): SGHRS, YFSETQ. In DNA, the CDR3 is TGCGCCAGCAGCTTGATGGGGGCAGGTAATGAGCAGTTCTTC. Amino acids: CASSLMGAGNEQFF.

The chain employs TRBV7-2 and TRBJ2-2; 8 nucleotides match TRBD1. CDR1 is SGHTA, CDR2 FQGNSA, per germline. J lost 3 bases, V lost 6 bases, and 6 bases had no gene match. This CDR3 is built from 15 residues. CDR3 region: CASRLDRVDTGELFF. The CDR3 DNA reads as TGTGCCAGCAGATTGGACAGGGTCGACACCGGGGAGCTGTTTTTT.

A word on this clone: Other DNA sequences of this sample code for an identical CDR3. The chain links TRBV5-6 to TRBJ2-3; 7 nucleotides agree with TRBD2. V dropped 4 bases and J dropped 0; count of bases not matched to a gene: 11. The CDR3 totals 17 residues. Germline-derived CDR1 and CDR2 are SGHDT and YYEEEE. In nucleotides, the CDR3 is TGTGCCAGCAGCCCGGGCGGGGGACTGCGGAGCACAGATACGCAGTATTTT. Translation gives CASSPGGGLRSTDTQYF.

This clone was detected only a few times. The CDR3 nucleotides read TGTGCCAGCAGCCAAGATCCGGGTGGGGGACAGAGCTCCTACGAGCAGTACTTC. Translation: CASSQDPGGGQSSYEQYF. This sequence joins TRBV4-2 and TRBJ2-7; 7 bases map to TRBD1. Per the germline V gene, CDR1 is LGHNA and CDR2 is YNFKEQ. V lost 0 bases, J lost 0 bases, and 11 bases stayed unmatched. CDR3 length: 18 residues.

The J gene is TRBJ2-3, the V gene TRBV5-3; 14 bases map to TRBD2. TRBV5-3 is marked as an open reading frame, function uncertain. The V gene end was trimmed by 8 bases and the J gene end by 9 bases; junction bases not matched to a gene: 5. This CDR3 spans 13 amino acids. CDR3 loop: CASGTSGRKTQYF. DNA of the CDR3: TGTGCCAGCGGGACTAGCGGGAGAAAAACGCAGTATTTT.

The chain joins TRBV7-9 to TRBJ2-1; D perhaps matches TRBD2 (6 bases). Germline V gives CDR1 SEHNR, CDR2 FQNEAQ (reference sequence). Deletions cut 3 bases from V and 3 bases from J, with 15 bases between. The CDR3 runs to 16 residues. The CDR3 DNA reads as TGTGCCAGCAGCTTGCTCGTCGCGGGATTCTACAATGAGCAGTTCTTC. The encoded protein is CASSLLVAGFYNEQFF.

This clone has just a few counts. The chain uses TRBV4-1 and TRBJ1-1; D remains ambiguous. CDR1 is MGHRA, CDR2 YSYEKL, per germline. The length of the CDR3 is 18 residues. Trimming left V 2 bases short and J 4 bases short, with 23 bases between. CDR3 in amino acids: CASSQFPRAATEGTEAFF. The CDR3 DNA sequence: TGCGCCAGCAGCCAATTTCCTCGGGCAGCTACGGAGGGCACTGAAGCTTTCTTT.

This clone was recorded a few times. The rearrangement links TRBV14 to TRBJ2-3, with TRBD1 matching 11 bases. J lost 1 base, V lost 4 bases, and 1 base had no gene match. Germline CDR1 is SGHDN and CDR2 is FVKESK. There are 15 residues in the CDR3. Here the CDR3 DNA reads TGTGCCAGCAGCCGGACAGGGGGCCGCACAGATACGCAGTATTTT. It encodes CASSRTGGRTDTQYF.

This rearrangement joins TRBV2 to TRBJ2-1; D ambiguous. This CDR3 has 12 residues. Trimming stripped 6 bases from V and 9 bases from J, with 12 bases between. Per germline, CDR1 SNHLY and CDR2 FYNNEI. CDR3 residues: CASRERPIEQFF. As DNA, the CDR3 is TGTGCCAGCAGGGAGCGACCCATTGAGCAGTTCTTC.

The rearrangement links TRBV7-3 to TRBJ2-1, with 12 nucleotides matching TRBD2. Germline V gene lookup returns CDR1 SGHTA and CDR2 FQGTGA. The V segment lost 3 bases and the J segment 5 bases; nucleotides outside the gene matches: 11. The CDR3 sequence is 18 residues long. CDR3 nucleotide sequence: TGTGCCAGCAGCTTGGGCGGGGGACTAGCGGGTGGGCACAATGAGCAGTTCTTC. It translates to CASSLGGGLAGGHNEQFF. The entire variable domain, with the rest obtained from reference TRBV7-3 and TRBJ2-1, is as follows: GAGVSQTPSNKVTEKGKYVELRCDPISGHTALYWYRQSLGQGPEFLIYFQGTGAADDSGLPNDRFFAVRPEGSVSTLKIQRTERGDSAVYLCASSLGGGLAGGHNEQFFGPGTRLTVL.